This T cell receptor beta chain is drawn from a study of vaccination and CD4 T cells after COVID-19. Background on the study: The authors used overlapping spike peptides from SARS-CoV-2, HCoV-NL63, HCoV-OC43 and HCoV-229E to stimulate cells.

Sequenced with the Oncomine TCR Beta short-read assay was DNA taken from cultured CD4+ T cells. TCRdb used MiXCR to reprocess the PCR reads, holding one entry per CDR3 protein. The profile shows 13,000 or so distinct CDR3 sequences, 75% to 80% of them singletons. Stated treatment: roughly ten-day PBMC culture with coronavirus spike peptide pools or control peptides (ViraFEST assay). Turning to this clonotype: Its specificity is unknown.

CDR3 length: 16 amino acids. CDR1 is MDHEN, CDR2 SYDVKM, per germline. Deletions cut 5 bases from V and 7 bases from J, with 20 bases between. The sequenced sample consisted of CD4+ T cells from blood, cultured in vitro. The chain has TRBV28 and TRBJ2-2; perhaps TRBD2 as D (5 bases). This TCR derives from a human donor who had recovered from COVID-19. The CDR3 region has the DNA TGTGCCAGCAGTCCCTTGACTACTGGAGGAATCGGGGAGCTGTTTTTT. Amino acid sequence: CASSPLTTGGIGELFF.